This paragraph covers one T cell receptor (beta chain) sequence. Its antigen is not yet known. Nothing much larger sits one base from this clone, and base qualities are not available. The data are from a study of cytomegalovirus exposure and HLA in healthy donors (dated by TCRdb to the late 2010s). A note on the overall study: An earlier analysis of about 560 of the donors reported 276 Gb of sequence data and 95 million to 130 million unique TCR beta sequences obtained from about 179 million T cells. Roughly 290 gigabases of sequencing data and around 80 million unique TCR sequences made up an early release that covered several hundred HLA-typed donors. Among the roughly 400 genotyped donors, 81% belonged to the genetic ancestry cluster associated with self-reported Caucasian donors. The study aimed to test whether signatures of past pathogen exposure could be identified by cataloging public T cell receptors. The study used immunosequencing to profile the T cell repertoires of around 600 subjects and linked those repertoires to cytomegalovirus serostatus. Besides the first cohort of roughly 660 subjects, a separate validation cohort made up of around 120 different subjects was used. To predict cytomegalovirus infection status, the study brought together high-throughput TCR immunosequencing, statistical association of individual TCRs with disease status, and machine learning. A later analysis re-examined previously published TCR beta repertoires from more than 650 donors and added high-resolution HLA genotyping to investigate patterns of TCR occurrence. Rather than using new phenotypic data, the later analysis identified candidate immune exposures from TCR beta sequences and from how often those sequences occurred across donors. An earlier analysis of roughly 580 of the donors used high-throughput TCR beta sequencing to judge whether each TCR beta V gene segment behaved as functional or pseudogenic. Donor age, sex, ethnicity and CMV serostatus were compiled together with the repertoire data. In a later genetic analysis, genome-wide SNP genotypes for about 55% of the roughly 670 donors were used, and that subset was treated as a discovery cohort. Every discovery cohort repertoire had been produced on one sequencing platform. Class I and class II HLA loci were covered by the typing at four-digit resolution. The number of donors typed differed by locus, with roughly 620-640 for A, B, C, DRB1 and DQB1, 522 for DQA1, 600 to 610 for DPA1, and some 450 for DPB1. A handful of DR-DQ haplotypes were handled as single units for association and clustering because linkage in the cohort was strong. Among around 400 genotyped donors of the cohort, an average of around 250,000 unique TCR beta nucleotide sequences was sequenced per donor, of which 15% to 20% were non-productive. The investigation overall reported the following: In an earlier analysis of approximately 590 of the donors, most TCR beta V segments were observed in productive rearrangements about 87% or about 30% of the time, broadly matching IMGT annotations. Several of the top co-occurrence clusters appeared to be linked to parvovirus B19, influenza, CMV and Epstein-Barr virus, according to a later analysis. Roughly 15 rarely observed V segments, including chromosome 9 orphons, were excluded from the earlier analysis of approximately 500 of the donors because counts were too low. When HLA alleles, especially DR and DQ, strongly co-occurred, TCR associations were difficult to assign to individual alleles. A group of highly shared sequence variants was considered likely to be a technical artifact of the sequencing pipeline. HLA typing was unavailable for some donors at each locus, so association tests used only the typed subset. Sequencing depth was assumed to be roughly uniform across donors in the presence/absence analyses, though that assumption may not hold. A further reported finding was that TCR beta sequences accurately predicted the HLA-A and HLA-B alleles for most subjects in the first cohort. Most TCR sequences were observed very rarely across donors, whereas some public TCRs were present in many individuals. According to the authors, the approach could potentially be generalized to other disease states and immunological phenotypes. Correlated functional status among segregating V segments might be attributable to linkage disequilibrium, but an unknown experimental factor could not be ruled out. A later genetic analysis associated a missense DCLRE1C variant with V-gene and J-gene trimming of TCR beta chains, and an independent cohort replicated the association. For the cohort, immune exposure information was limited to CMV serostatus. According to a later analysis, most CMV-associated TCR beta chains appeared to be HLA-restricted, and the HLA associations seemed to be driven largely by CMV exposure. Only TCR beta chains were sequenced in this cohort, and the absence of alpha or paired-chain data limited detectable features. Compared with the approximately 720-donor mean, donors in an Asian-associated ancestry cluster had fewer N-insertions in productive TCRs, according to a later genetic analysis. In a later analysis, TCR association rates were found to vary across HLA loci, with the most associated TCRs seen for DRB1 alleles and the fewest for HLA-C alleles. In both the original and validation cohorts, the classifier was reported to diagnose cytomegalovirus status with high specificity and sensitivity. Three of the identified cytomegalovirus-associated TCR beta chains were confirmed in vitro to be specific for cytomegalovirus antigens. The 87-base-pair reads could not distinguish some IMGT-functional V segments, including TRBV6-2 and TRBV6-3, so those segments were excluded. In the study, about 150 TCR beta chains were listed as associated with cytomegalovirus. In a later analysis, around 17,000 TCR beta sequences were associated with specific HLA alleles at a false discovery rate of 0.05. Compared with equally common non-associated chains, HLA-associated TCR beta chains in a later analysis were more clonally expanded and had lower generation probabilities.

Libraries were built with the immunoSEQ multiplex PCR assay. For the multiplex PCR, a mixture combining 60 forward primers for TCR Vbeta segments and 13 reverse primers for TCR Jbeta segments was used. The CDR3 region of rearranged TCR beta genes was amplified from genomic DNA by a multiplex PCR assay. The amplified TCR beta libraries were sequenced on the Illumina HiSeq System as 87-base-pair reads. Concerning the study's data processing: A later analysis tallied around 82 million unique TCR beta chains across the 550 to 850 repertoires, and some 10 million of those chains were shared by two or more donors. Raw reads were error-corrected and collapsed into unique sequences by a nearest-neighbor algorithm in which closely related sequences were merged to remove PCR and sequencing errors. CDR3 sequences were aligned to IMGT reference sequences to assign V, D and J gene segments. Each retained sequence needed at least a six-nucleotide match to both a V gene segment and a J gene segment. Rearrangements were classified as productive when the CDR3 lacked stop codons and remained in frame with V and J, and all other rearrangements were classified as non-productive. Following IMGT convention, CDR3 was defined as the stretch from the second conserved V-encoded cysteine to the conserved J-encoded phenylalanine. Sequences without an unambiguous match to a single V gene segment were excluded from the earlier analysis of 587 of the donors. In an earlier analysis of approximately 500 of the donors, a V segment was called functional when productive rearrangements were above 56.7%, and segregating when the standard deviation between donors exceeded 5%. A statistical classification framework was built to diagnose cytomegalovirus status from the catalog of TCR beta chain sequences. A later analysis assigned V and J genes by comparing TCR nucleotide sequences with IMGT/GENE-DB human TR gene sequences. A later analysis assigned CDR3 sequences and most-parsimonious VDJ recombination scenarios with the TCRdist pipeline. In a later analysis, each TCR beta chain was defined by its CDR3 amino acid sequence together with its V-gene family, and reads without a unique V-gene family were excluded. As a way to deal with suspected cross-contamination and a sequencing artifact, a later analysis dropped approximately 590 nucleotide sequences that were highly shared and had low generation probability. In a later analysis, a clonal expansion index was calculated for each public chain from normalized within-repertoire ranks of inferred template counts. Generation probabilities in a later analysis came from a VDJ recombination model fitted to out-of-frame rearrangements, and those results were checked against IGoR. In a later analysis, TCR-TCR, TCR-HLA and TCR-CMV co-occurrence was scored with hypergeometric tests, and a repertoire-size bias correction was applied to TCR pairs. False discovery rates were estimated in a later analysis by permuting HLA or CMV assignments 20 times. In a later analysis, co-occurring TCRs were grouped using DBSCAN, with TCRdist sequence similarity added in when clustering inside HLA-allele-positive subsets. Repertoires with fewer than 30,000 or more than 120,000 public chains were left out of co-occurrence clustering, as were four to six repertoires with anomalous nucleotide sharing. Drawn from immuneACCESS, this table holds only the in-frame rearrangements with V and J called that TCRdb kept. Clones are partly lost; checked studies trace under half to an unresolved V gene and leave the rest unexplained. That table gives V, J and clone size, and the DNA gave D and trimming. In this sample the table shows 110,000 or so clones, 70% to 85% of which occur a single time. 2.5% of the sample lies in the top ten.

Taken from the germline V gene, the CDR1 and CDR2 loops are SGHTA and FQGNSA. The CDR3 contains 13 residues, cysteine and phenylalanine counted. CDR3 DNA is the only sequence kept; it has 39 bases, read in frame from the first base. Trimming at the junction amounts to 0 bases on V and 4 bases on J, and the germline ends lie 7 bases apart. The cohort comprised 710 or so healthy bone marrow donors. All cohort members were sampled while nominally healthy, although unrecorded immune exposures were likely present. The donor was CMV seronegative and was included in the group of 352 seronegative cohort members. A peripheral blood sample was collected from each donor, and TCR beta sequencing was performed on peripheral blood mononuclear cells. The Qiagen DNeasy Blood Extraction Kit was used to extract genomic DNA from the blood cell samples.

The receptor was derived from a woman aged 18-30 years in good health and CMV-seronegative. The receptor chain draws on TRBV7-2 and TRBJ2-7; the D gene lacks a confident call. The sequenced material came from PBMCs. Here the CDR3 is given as CASSLARKYEQYF. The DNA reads TGTGCCAGCAGCTTAGCCAGGAAGTACGAGCAGTACTTC.